Following are 8 T cell receptor beta chains from one sample sequenced in a study of regulatory T cells in long-lasting Graves disease. Documented time point: persistent/refractory GD, antithyroid drugs over 5 years with positive TRAb. RNA isolated from PBMCs was used to make the TCR library. In building TCR beta libraries, iRepertoire HTBI primers were used together with Arm-PCR of CDR3 regions. TCRdb reanalysed the multiplex PCR reads using MiXCR and keeps one entry per CDR3 protein. The profile covers 500,000 to 800,000 distinct CDR3 sequences, with 25% to 35% appearing a single time and roughly 40% taken by the ten largest. The material was peripheral blood mononuclear cells (PBMCs), obtained when the disease was refractory, from a patient treated with antithyroid drugs. The receptor set was obtained from a female donor with Graves disease.

This sequence joins TRBV2 and TRBJ2-2, with 12 nucleotides matching TRBD2. CDR3 size: 16 residues. In germline, CDR1 is SNHLY, CDR2 FYNNEI. With V trimmed by 5 bases and J by 6 bases, 7 bases remained unmatched. The CDR3 spells CASSQTSGSVSGELFF. Written as DNA, the CDR3 is TGTGCCAGCAGTCAGACTAGCGGGAGTGTTTCCGGGGAGCTGTTTTTT. Variable domain in full (rest from reference TRBV2 and TRBJ2-2): EPEVTQTPSHQVTQMGQEVILRCVPISNHLYFYWYRQILGQKVEFLVSFYNNEISEKSEIFDDQFSVERPDGSNFTLKIRSTKLEDSAMYFCASSQTSGSVSGELFFGEGSRLTVL.

The chain is built from TRBV28 and TRBJ1-3; no firm D call. Germline CDR1 reads MDHEN; CDR2 reads SYDVKM. V gave up 1 base and J gave up 3 bases, with 10 bases separating them. The CDR3 spans 15 residues. CDR3 loop: CASSLYGNRGNTIYF. CDR3 bases: TGTGCCAGCAGTTTATATGGGAACCGTGGAAACACCATATATTTT.

This clonotype was counted only a few times. The gene calls are TRBV5-1 and TRBJ1-1, with 9 bases matching TRBD1. This CDR3 is 15 amino acids long. With V trimmed by 3 bases and J by 2 bases, 5 bases remained unmatched. Germline values: CDR1 SGHRS, CDR2 YFSETQ. The CDR3 spells CASSSRDRDNTEAFF. Here the CDR3 DNA reads TGCGCCAGCAGCTCCCGGGACAGGGACAACACTGAAGCTTTCTTT.

The sample holds a few counts of this clonotype. The V and J genes are TRBV28 and TRBJ1-5; TRBD1 agrees at 8 bases. This CDR3 is built from 14 residues. Germline trimming cut 10 bases from V and 6 bases from J; bases unmatched to any gene: 11. Germline values: CDR1 MDHEN, CDR2 SYDVKM. The CDR3 is CATKRRQGFQPQHF. For the CDR3, the DNA is TGTGCCACCAAACGACGACAGGGGTTTCAGCCCCAGCATTTT. Full variable domain (missing parts from reference TRBV28 and TRBJ1-5): DVKVTQSSRYLVKRTGEKVFLECVQDMDHENMFWYRQDPGLGLRLIYFSYDVKMKEKGDIPEGYSVSREKKERFSLILESASTNQTSMYLCATKRRQGFQPQHFGDGTRLSIL.

This rearrangement joins TRBV5-1 to TRBJ1-2; D ambiguous. V lost 0 bases to trimming and J lost 2 bases, with 11 bases between them. Looked up from germline, CDR1 is SGHRS and CDR2 is YFSETQ. The CDR3 runs to 15 residues. The CDR3 DNA sequence: TGCGCCAGCAGCTTGGGGGAAGTCACGAACTATGGCTACACCTTC. Protein: CASSLGEVTNYGYTF.

V and J are TRBV18 and TRBJ1-4; D unclear. The CDR3 totals 16 residues. Germline CDR1 reads KGHSH; CDR2 reads LQKENI. V was trimmed by 3 bases and J by 4 bases, leaving 15 bases between them. CDR3 sequence: CASSPKRGGINEKLFF. In DNA form, the CDR3 reads TGTGCCAGCTCACCCAAGCGAGGAGGGATTAATGAAAAACTGTTTTTT.

This clonotype turned up a few times. The chain links TRBV12-3 or TRBV12-4 to TRBJ1-5; D is ambiguous. V dropped 2 bases and J dropped 5 bases, with 10 bases sitting between them. The CDR3 length is 14 residues. DNA of the CDR3: TGTGCCAGCAGTTTACGTGGGATTGATCAGCCCCAGCATTTT. It is translated as CASSLRGIDQPQHF.

In DNA form, the CDR3 reads TGCGCCAGCAGCCAAGGAACCAACGGTCGGGGTGAAAAACTGTTTTTT. Protein sequence: CASSQGTNGRGEKLFF. The chain links TRBV4-1 to TRBJ1-4, with D unresolved. V was cut by 1 base and J by 7 bases, with 16 bases left in between. CDR3 length equals 16 residues. CDR1 is MGHRA, CDR2 YSYEKL, per germline.